A single sample is the source of the 4 T cell receptor beta chains below, sequenced in a study of Ad26.COV2.S vaccination and SARS-CoV-2 variants. The method was immunoSEQ multiplex PCR; TCRdb's version includes in-frame clones alone and lacks a portion of them. The sample lists fewer than 50,000 clones, 83% occurring once. This sample comprised peripheral blood, obtained after recovery from COVID-19. The source of these receptors is a human donor who had recovered from COVID-19.

The table lists this clone with a few counts. The chain carries TRBV2 and TRBJ2-7, with 11 nucleotides matching TRBD2. The CDR3 has 13 residues. V lost 6 bases to trimming and J lost 5 bases; unmatched junction nucleotides: 3. Germline CDR1 reads SNHLY; CDR2 reads FYNNEI. DNA of the CDR3: TGTGCCAGCAGCCTAGCGGGGGGAGACGAGCAGTACTTC. As protein: CASSLAGGDEQYF.

This clone was detected only a few times. Here the CDR3 reads CASSSRTRPTSGQRTNEQFF. The CDR3 coding sequence is TGTGCCAGCAGCTCCCGAACCCGACCGACTAGCGGTCAGAGAACCAATGAGCAGTTCTTC. V and J are TRBV5-4 and TRBJ2-1, with 9 nucleotides matching TRBD2. V was pared by 3 bases and J by 6 bases, with 22 bases of the junction left unmatched. From germline, CDR1 is SGHNT and CDR2 YYREEE (reference sequence). This CDR3 is built from 20 residues. Combining the CDR3 with reference TRBV5-4 and TRBJ2-1 gives the whole variable domain ETGVTQSPTHLIKTRGQQVTLRCSSQSGHNTVSWYQQALGQGPQFIFQYYREEENGRGNFPPRFSGLQFPNYSSELNVNALELDDSALYLCASSSRTRPTSGQRTNEQFFGPGTRLTVL.

This chain uses TRBV18 with TRBJ1-5, with D perhaps matching TRBD1 (5 bases). Germline V gene sequence: CDR1 KGHSH, CDR2 LQKENI. V shed 6 bases and J shed 0 bases, with 12 bases lying between them. The CDR3 sequence is 15 residues long. Here the CDR3 reads CASSQGANSNQPQHF. CDR3 DNA sequence: TGTGCCAGCTCCCAGGGCGCCAATAGCAATCAGCCCCAGCATTTT.

The CDR3 coding sequence is TGTGCCAGCAGTTTCGGAACCGAGCAGTTCTTC. Translated, it gives CASSFGTEQFF. This chain links TRBV12-3 or TRBV12-4 with TRBJ2-1; no clear D. The CDR3 is made up of 11 amino acids. The germline V and J ends were trimmed by 3 bases and 10 bases, with 7 bases remaining between them.